What follows are 18 T cell receptor beta chains derived from one specimen sequenced in a study of T cell repertoires in cytomegalovirus infection. TCRdb analysed the reads with MiXCR anew, one entry per CDR3 protein. The sample holds about 490,000 distinct CDR3 sequences, approximately 16% seen once. The sample was CD8+ T cells from PBMCs. These receptors came from a human donor in good health (CMV status not recorded). Some clones in this sample may be carry-over from other donors' samples.

In this sample, this clonotype turned up many times. This chain joins TRBV10-2 and TRBJ2-7; 10 bases are a match to TRBD1. Per the germline V gene, CDR1 is WSHSY and CDR2 is SAAADI. This CDR3 is 17 amino acids long. The V gene end was trimmed by 5 bases and the J gene end by 0 bases; junction bases not matched to a gene: 10. CDR3 nucleotides: TGCGCCAGCAGTCGACCGGGACAGGGGTCAAACTCCTACGAGCAGTACTTC. As protein: CASSRPGQGSNSYEQYF.

As to this clonotype: It may be a read error: a sequence one base away is much more abundant. The rearrangement joins TRBV28 to TRBJ1-4; 12 bases map to TRBD1. The CDR3 length is 17 residues. From germline, CDR1 is MDHEN and CDR2 SYDVKM. DNA of the CDR3: TGTACCAGCAGAAGCGTGGGACAGGGGGCCGTTAATGAAAAACTGTTTTTT. Protein sequence: CTSRSVGQGAVNEKLFF.

This chain links TRBV20-1 with TRBJ2-2, with 11 bases that match TRBD2. The CDR3 extends over 16 amino acids. The germline gives CDR1 DFQATT, CDR2 SNEGSKA (reference sequence). Trimming at V came to 3 bases and at J to 1 base, leaving 4 bases not matched to a gene. The DNA of the CDR3 is TGCAGTGCTAGTCTAGCGGGAGGCGTGAACACCGGGGAGCTGTTTTTT. Translating it yields CSASLAGGVNTGELFF.

In this sample, this clonotype turned up many times. J is TRBJ1-6 and V is TRBV28; tentatively, D is TRBD1 (6 bases). The V gene's germline CDR1 is MDHEN and CDR2 SYDVKM. This CDR3 contains 19 residues. Trimming left V 3 bases short and J 6 bases short, with 24 bases between. CDR3 coding DNA: TGTGCCAGCAGTTTCGAAACCCACCTTACCGACAGGTTTAATTCACCCCTCCACTTT. Protein: CASSFETHLTDRFNSPLHF.

The chain is built from TRBV19 and TRBJ2-2; a weak D match, TRBD2 (5 bases). Germline CDR1 reads LNHDA; CDR2 reads SQIVND (reference sequence). The V gene lost 0 bases and the J gene lost 0 bases, with 11 bases spanning the gap. The CDR3 consists of 17 residues. The CDR3 DNA sequence: TGTGCCAGTAGTATAGAAACCTTGGGAGCGAACACCGGGGAGCTGTTTTTT. Protein: CASSIETLGANTGELFF.

A note on this clonotype: Because it lacks the conserved phenylalanine or tryptophan at the end, this CDR3 is likely a read error. The chain couples TRBV11-2 to TRBJ2-5; D call uncertain. CDR3 length: 13 residues. V was cut by 5 bases and J by 5 bases, with 12 bases left in between. Germline values: CDR1 SGHAT, CDR2 FQNNGV. The CDR3 is CASSRPGWETQYV. CDR3 bases: TGTGCCAGCAGCCGCCCAGGTTGGGAGACCCAGTACGTC.

This clonotype was counted many times. CDR3 region: CASSFTGAPYEQYF. DNA for the CDR3: TGTGCCAGCAGCTTCACCGGGGCCCCCTACGAGCAGTACTTC. The rearrangement links TRBV7-2 to TRBJ2-7, with D possibly called TRBD1 or TRBD2 (5 bases each). CDR1 SGHTA and CDR2 FQGNSA come from the germline V gene. V was trimmed by 3 bases and J by 2 bases, leaving 11 bases between them. The CDR3 contains 14 residues.

This clonotype was picked up a small number of times. The V gene is TRBV19, the J gene TRBJ1-1; D not certain. Germline V gene lookup returns CDR1 LNHDA and CDR2 SQIVND (reference sequence). The CDR3 is made up of 13 amino acids. V shed 5 bases and J shed 0 bases, with 7 bases lying between them. In DNA, the CDR3 is TGTGCCAGTAGTGGTAACATGAACACTGAAGCTTTCTTT. The encoded protein is CASSGNMNTEAFF.

The sample holds many counts of this clonotype. The chain combines TRBV7-9 with TRBJ2-7, with D unclear. Germline V gene data show CDR1 as SEHNR and CDR2 as FQNEAQ (reference sequence). This CDR3 contains 13 residues. V was trimmed by 5 bases and J by 5 bases, leaving 13 bases between them. The DNA for the CDR3 is TGTGCCAGCAGCCCTGGAAGTTCCCACGAGCAGTACTTC. The encoded protein is CASSPGSSHEQYF.

In its sample, this clonotype was seen many times. The rearrangement links TRBV11-2 to TRBJ2-3; 7 bases align to TRBD2. In germline, CDR1 is SGHAT, CDR2 FQNNGV. The ends lost 1 base at V and 0 bases at J; junction bases unmatched: 13. This CDR3 is built from 19 residues. CDR3 protein: CASSLGLAAQSYSTDTQYF. The CDR3 DNA reads TGTGCCAGCAGCTTAGGTCTAGCGGCCCAGAGTTATAGCACAGATACGCAGTATTTT. The whole variable domain, remainder taken from reference TRBV11-2 and TRBJ2-3, is EAGVAQSPRYKIIEKRQSVAFWCNPISGHATLYWYQQILGQGPKLLIQFQNNGVVDDSQLPKDRFSAERLKGVDSTLKIQPAKLEDSAVYLCASSLGLAAQSYSTDTQYFGPGTRLTVL.

This clonotype has a handful of counts. The rearrangement uses TRBV28 and TRBJ2-7, with a possible D match to TRBD2 (5 bases). V dropped 6 bases and J dropped 2 bases, with 11 bases sitting between them. Germline V gene lookup returns CDR1 MDHEN and CDR2 SYDVKM. The CDR3 is 13 amino acids. CDR3 sequence: CASRVDGTYEQYF. In nucleotides, the CDR3 is TGTGCCAGCAGAGTGGACGGGACCTACGAGCAGTACTTC.

This clonotype was detected many times. The rearrangement links TRBV7-6 to TRBJ1-4; 7 nucleotides align to TRBD1. CDR1 and CDR2 from the germline V gene are SGHVS and FNYEAQ. The V and J ends lost 5 bases and 5 bases, in that order; junction bases with no gene match: 5. The CDR3 runs 14 residues. The CDR3: CASSPGQRNEKLFF. In DNA form, the CDR3 reads TGTGCCAGCAGCCCGGGACAGCGAAATGAAAAACTGTTTTTT.

This clonotype was counted at least ten times. The rearrangement uses TRBV4-1 and TRBJ1-1, with a possible D match to TRBD1 (6 bases). Germline CDR1 reads MGHRA; CDR2 reads YSYEKL. V gave up 1 base and J gave up 1 base, with 10 bases separating them. CDR3 length: 15 amino acids. CDR3 sequence: CASSQGEGGNTEAFF. CDR3 bases: TGCGCCAGCAGCCAAGGTGAAGGGGGGAACACTGAAGCTTTCTTT.

This chain links TRBV14 with TRBJ2-7; 10 positions match TRBD1. Trimming at V came to 3 bases and at J to 5 bases, leaving 4 bases not matched to a gene. Germline CDR1 reads SGHDN; CDR2 reads FVKESK. This CDR3 has 14 residues. The CDR3 loop is CASSHSGQGHEQYF. The CDR3 DNA reads as TGTGCCAGCAGCCACTCGGGACAGGGGCACGAGCAGTACTTC.

This clonotype came up many times. The rearrangement links TRBV12-5 to TRBJ2-7; D is perhaps TRBD1 or TRBD2 (5 bases each). Trimming removed 3 bases at V and 1 base at J, with 13 bases between. The CDR3 length is 15 residues. Per the germline V gene, CDR1 is LGHNT and CDR2 is FRNRAP. The CDR3 coding sequence is TGTGCTAGTGGTTTACAGCAGGGACCTTCCTACGAGCAGTACTTC. It is translated as CASGLQQGPSYEQYF.

This clonotype was detected a few times. The genes are TRBV4-1 and TRBJ2-7, with a weak D call TRBD2 (6 bases). Germline V CDR1 and CDR2: MGHRA, YSYEKL. Trimming took 2 bases from V and 6 from J, leaving 17 bases between them. There are 15 residues in the CDR3. The CDR3 nucleotides read TGCGCCAGCAGCCAAAAACGGGGGTCTCAGGGCGAGCAGTACTTC. Its protein is CASSQKRGSQGEQYF.

This rearrangement joins TRBV19 to TRBJ2-1; 11 nucleotides align to TRBD2. Germline CDR1 LNHDA, CDR2 SQIVND (reference sequence). CDR3 length: 16 residues. Trimming removed 5 bases from V and 5 bases from J; junction bases left unmatched: 8. The CDR3: CASSLRLAGLHNEQFF. The CDR3 region has the DNA TGTGCCAGTAGTCTCCGACTAGCGGGACTACACAATGAGCAGTTCTTC. The whole variable domain, filled in from reference TRBV19 and TRBJ2-1, reads DGGITQSPKYLFRKEGQNVTLSCEQNLNHDAMYWYRQDPGQGLRLIYYSQIVNDFQKGDIAEGYSVSREKKESFPLTVTSAQKNPTAFYLCASSLRLAGLHNEQFFGPGTRLTVL.

This clonotype has a count of ten or more. This chain uses TRBV6-1 with TRBJ1-5; a possible D gene is TRBD1 (6 bases). The V gene lost 1 base and the J gene lost 4 bases, with 14 bases spanning the gap. Germline V gene sequence: CDR1 MNHNS, CDR2 SASEGT. The length of the CDR3 is 16 residues. CDR3 residues: CASSEEYRALNQPQHF. CDR3 DNA: TGTGCCAGCAGTGAAGAGTACAGGGCCTTAAATCAGCCCCAGCATTTT.